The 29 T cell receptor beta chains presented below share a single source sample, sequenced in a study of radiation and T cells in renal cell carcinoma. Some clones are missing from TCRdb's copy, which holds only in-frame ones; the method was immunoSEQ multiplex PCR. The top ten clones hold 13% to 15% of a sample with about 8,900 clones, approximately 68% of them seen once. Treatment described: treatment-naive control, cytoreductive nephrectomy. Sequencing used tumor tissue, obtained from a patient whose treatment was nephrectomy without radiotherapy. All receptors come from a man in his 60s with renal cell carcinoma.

The CDR3 DNA is TGTGCCAGTAGTCCCCTCGGGGGGTCCAATGAGCAGTTCTTC. Translating gives CASSPLGGSNEQFF. This chain uses TRBV19 with TRBJ2-1; the match to TRBD2 covers 7 bases. J was trimmed by 6 bases and V by 5 bases; bases with no gene match: 7. Germline V gene sequence: CDR1 LNHDA, CDR2 SQIVND (reference sequence). This CDR3 spans 14 amino acids.

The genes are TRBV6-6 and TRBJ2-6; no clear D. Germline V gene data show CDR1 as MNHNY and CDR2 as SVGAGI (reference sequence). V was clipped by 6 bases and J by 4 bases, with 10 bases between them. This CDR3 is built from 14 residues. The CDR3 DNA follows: TGTGCCAGCAGGGGCGATAGAGGGGCCAACGTCCTGACTTTC. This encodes CASRGDRGANVLTF.

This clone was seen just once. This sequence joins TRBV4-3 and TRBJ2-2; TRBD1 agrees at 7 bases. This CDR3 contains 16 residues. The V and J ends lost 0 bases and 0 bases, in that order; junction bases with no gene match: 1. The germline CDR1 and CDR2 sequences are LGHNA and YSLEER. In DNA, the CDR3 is TGCGCCAGCAGCCAAGATGGGACAGCGAACACCGGGGAGCTGTTTTTT. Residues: CASSQDGTANTGELFF.

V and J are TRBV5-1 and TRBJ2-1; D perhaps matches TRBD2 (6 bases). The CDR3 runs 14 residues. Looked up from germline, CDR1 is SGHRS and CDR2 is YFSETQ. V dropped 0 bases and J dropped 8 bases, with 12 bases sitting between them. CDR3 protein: CASSLATWGDEQFF. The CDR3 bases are TGCGCCAGCAGCTTGGCCACCTGGGGGGATGAGCAGTTCTTC.

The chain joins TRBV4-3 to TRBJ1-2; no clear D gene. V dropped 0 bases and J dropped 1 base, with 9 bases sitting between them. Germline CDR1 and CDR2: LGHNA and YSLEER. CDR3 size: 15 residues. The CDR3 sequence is CASSQDRSFNYGYTF. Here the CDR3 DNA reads TGCGCCAGCAGCCAAGACAGGAGTTTTAACTATGGCTACACCTTC.

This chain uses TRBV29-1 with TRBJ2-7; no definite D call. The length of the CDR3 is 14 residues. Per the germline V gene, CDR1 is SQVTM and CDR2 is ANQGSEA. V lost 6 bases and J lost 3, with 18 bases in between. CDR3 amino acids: CSVTLGLSGYEQYF. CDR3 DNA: TGCAGCGTGACCCTCGGGCTGTCTGGCTACGAGCAGTACTTC.

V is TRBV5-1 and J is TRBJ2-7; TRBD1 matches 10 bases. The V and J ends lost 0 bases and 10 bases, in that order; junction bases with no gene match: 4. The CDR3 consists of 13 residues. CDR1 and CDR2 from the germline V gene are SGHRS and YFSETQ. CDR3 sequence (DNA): TGCGCCAGCAGCTTGGATGGACAGGGGGGTCAGTACTTC. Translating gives CASSLDGQGGQYF. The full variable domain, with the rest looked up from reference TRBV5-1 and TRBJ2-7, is KAGVTQTPRYLIKTRGQQVTLSCSPISGHRSVSWYQQTPGQGLQFLFEYFSETQRNKGNFPGRFSGRQFSNSRSEMNVSTLELGDSALYLCASSLDGQGGQYFGPGTRLTVT.

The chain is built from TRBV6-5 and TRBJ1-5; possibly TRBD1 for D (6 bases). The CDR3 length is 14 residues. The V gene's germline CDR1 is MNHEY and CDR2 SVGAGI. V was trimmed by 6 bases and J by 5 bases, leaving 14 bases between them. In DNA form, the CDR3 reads TGTGCCAGCAGCCCGGACAGCTATTATCAGCCCCAGCATTTT. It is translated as CASSPDSYYQPQHF.

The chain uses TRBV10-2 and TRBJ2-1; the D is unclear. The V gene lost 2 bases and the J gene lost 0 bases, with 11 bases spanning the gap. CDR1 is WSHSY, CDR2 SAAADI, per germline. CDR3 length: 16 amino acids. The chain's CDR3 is CASSELGTSSYNEQFF. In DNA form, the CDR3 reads TGCGCCAGCAGTGAGCTCGGTACGAGCTCCTACAATGAGCAGTTCTTC.

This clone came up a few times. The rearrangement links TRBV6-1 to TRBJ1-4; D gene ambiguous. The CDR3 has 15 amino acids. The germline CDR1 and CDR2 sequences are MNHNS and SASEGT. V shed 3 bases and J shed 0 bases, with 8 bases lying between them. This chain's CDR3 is CASSDVVTTNEKLFF. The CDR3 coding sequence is TGTGCCAGCAGTGACGTAGTGACAACTAATGAAAAACTGTTTTTT.

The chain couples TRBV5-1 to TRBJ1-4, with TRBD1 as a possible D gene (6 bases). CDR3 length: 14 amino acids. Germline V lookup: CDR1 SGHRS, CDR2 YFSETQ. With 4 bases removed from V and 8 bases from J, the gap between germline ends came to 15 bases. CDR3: CASSLRDIGEKLFF. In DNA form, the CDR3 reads TGCGCCAGCAGCCTCCGGGACATCGGAGAAAAACTGTTTTTT. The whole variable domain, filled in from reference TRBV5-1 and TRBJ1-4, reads KAGVTQTPRYLIKTRGQQVTLSCSPISGHRSVSWYQQTPGQGLQFLFEYFSETQRNKGNFPGRFSGRQFSNSRSEMNVSTLELGDSALYLCASSLRDIGEKLFFGSGTQLSVL.

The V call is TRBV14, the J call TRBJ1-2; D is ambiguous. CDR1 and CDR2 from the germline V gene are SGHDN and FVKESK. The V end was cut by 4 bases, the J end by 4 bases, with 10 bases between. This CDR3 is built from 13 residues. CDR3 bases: TGTGCCAGCAGCCTTGATAGGTTCTATGGCTACACCTTC. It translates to CASSLDRFYGYTF.

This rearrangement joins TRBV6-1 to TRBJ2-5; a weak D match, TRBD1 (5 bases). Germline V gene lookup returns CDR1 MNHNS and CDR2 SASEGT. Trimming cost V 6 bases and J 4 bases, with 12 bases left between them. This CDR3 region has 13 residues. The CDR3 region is CASRLTAVETQYF. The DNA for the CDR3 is TGTGCCAGCAGACTGACAGCCGTAGAGACCCAGTACTTC.

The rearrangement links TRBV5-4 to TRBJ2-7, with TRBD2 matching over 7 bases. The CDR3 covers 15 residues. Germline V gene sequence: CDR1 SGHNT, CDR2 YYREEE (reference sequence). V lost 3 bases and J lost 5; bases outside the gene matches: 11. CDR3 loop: CASSSAGGRGHEQYF. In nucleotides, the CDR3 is TGTGCCAGCAGCTCCGCGGGTGGGAGGGGCCACGAGCAGTACTTC.

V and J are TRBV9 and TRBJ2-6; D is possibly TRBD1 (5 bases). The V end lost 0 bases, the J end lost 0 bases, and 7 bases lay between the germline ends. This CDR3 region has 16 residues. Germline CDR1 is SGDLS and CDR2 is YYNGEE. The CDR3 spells CASSVGRGSGANVLTF. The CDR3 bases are TGTGCCAGCAGCGTAGGAAGGGGCTCTGGGGCCAACGTCCTGACTTTC.

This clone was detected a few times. CDR3 region: CASSFGTPNTEAFF. In DNA, the CDR3 is TGTGCCAGCAGTTTCGGGACACCCAACACTGAAGCTTTCTTT. The rearrangement uses TRBV27 and TRBJ1-1; a possible D gene is TRBD1 (6 bases). In germline, CDR1 is MNHEY, CDR2 SMNVEV (reference sequence). Between the trimmed V and J ends, which lost 3 bases and 2 bases, there was a span of 10 bases. The CDR3 contains 14 residues.

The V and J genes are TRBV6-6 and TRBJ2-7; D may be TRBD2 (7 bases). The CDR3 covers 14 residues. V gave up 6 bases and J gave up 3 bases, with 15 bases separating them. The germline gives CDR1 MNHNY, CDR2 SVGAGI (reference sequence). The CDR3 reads CASSPRGAFYEQYF. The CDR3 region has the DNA TGTGCCAGCAGCCCTCGGGGGGCCTTCTACGAGCAGTACTTC.

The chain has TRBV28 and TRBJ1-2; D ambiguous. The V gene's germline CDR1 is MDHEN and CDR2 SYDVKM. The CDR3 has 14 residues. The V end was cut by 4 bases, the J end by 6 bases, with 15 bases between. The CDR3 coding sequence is TGTGCCAGCAGTTCTCCGATCTTTGGAGATGGCTACACCTTC. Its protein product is CASSSPIFGDGYTF.

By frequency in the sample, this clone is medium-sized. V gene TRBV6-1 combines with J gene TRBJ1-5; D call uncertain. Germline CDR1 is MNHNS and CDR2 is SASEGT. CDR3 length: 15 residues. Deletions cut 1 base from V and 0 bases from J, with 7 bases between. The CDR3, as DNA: TGTGCCAGCAGTGAAGTTTGGGGTAGCAATCAGCCCCAGCATTTT. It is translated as CASSEVWGSNQPQHF.

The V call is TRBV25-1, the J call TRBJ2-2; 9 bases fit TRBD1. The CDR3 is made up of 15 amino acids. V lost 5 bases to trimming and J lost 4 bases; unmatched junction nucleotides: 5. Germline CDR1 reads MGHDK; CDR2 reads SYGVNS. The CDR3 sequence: CASSNTGGVTGELFF. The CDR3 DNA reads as TGTGCCAGCAGTAATACAGGGGGCGTCACCGGGGAGCTGTTTTTT.

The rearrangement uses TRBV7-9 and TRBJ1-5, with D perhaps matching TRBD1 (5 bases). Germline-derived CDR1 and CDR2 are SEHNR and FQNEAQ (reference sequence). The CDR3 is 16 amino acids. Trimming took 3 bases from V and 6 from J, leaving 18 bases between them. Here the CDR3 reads CASSFGAAGRSQPQHF. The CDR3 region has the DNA TGTGCCAGCAGCTTTGGGGCAGCGGGGAGGAGTCAGCCCCAGCATTTT.

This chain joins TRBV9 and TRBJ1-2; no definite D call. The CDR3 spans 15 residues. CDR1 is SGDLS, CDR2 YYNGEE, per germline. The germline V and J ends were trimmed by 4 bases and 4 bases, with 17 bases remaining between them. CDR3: CASSPVRDSFYGYTF. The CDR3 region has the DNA TGTGCCAGCAGCCCGGTGAGAGACTCCTTCTATGGCTACACCTTC.

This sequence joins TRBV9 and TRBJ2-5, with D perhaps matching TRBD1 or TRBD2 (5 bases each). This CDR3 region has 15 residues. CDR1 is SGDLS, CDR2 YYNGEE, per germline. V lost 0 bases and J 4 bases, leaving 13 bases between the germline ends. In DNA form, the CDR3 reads TGTGCCAGCAGCGTAGAATGGGACCGGACAGAGACCCAGTACTTC. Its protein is CASSVEWDRTETQYF.

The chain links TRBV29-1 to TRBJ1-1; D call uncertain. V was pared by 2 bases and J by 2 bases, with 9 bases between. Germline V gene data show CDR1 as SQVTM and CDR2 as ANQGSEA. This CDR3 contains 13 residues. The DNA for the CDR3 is TGCAGCGTTGAAAGGACTGCTAACACTGAAGCTTTCTTT. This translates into CSVERTANTEAFF.

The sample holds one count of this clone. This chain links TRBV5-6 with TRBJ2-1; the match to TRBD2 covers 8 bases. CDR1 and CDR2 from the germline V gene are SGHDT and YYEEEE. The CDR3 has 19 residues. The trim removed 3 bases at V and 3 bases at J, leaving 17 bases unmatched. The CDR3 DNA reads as TGTGCCAGCAGCTCAGTTGCCAGCGGGAGCAATTTTTTCTACAATGAGCAGTTCTTC. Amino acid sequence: CASSSVASGSNFFYNEQFF.

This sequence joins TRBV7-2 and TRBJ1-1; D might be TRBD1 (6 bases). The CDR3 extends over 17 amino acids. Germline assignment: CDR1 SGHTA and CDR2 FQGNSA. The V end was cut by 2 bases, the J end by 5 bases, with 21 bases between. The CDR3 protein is CASSLQTGQGQRTEAFF. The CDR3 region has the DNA TGTGCCAGCAGCTTACAGACAGGTCAGGGACAAAGGACTGAAGCTTTCTTT.

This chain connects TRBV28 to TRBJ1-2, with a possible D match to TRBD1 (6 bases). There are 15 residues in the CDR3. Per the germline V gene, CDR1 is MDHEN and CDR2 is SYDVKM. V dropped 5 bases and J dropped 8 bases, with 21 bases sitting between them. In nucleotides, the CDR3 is TGTGCCAGCAGTGAATATAATACAGGGATGCGGGGCTACACCTTC. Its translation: CASSEYNTGMRGYTF.

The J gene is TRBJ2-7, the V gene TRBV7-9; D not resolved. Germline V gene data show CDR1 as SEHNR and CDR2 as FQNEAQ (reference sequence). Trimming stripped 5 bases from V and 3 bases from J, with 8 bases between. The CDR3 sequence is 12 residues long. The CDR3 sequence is CASSQDRYEQYF. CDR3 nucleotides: TGTGCCAGCAGCCAAGATCGCTACGAGCAGTACTTC.

The CDR3 region has the DNA TGTGCCAGCAGCTTAGCTAGCAGAGAGAGCTCCTACGAGCAGTACTTC. This sequence encodes CASSLASRESSYEQYF. J is TRBJ2-7 and V is TRBV11-2; possibly TRBD2 for D (5 bases). With 1 base removed from V and 0 bases from J, the gap between germline ends came to 13 bases. The CDR3 is made up of 16 amino acids. In germline, CDR1 is SGHAT, CDR2 FQNNGV. Full variable domain (remainder filled in from reference TRBV11-2 and TRBJ2-7): EAGVAQSPRYKIIEKRQSVAFWCNPISGHATLYWYQQILGQGPKLLIQFQNNGVVDDSQLPKDRFSAERLKGVDSTLKIQPAKLEDSAVYLCASSLASRESSYEQYFGPGTRLTVT.